This TCR beta chain is from a study of beta chain features in type 1 diabetes. The study's findings and limits: Comparison showed that naive, central memory and Treg TCRB repertoires appeared more similar among patients than among healthy donors. In all four CD4+ subsets, TCRB CDR3 length was significantly, moderately reduced in type 1 diabetes.

Germline V gene data show CDR1 as MNHNY and CDR2 as SVGAGI (reference sequence). Unmatched junction bases numbered 5, after V lost 6 bases and J lost 0 bases. This CDR3 contains 15 residues. Expressed TCRB transcripts were sequenced because the isolated RNA had all been reverse transcribed beforehand. This table comes from immunoSEQ multiplex PCR, and its TCRdb copy is limited to in-frame clones, with some not included. The data show 120,000 or so clones, with roughly a sixth seen just once and around 2.5% held by the top ten. In this sample, this clone turned up once. Its specificity is not known. The receptor was derived from a man younger than 35 with type 1 diabetes. The chain combines TRBV6-6 with TRBJ1-5, with 7 positions matching TRBD1. Sequenced: central memory CD4+ T cells from blood. The CDR3, as DNA: TGTGCCAGCAGCGGGACAGCTTATAGCAATCAGCCCCAGCATTTT. Protein sequence: CASSGTAYSNQPQHF.